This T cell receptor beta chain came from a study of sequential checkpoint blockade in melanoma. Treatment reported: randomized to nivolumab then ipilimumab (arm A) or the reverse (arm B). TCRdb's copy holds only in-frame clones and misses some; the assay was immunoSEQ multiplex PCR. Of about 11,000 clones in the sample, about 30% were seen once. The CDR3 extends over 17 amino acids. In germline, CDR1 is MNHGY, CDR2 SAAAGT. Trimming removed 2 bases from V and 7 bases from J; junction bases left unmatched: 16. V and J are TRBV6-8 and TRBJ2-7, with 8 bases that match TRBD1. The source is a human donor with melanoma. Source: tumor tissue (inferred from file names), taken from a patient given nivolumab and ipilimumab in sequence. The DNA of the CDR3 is TGTGCCAGCAGTTACGACCCCGATGCAGGGGGCTTAAAGGAGCAGTACTTC. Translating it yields CASSYDPDAGGLKEQYF.